This T cell receptor (beta chain) was recorded in a study of Graves' ophthalmopathy and Graves' hyperthyroidism. This CDR3 contains 14 residues. After removal of 0 bases from V and 7 bases from J, the junction contained 1 base not matched to a gene. Germline V lookup: CDR1 SGHVS, CDR2 FQNEAQ. TCR beta CDR3 regions were amplified from RNA transcripts. HTBI-primed first-round RT-PCR preceded second-round multiplex PCR. MiXCR, applied by TCRdb to the multiplex PCR reads, yields one record per CDR3 protein. The sample lists 560,000 or so distinct CDR3 sequences; less than 45% were seen once. The authors diagnosed from clinical symptoms, serum thyroxine, TRAb, thyroid ultrasound and orbital computed tomography.

This TCR came from an adult man with Graves' hyperthyroidism. The specimen sequenced was peripheral blood or thyroid tissue (not recorded which). The J gene is TRBJ2-7, the V gene TRBV7-8, with 12 positions matching TRBD2. CDR3 in DNA: TGTGCCAGCAGCTTAGCTCTAGCGGGAGGGGAGCAGTACTTC. Its translation is CASSLALAGGEQYF.